This entry lists 9 T cell receptor beta chains sequenced from one sample in a study of blood T cell repertoires in COVID-19. The data were produced by immunoSEQ multiplex PCR, yet TCRdb's version contains in-frame clones alone and is incomplete. The table lists roughly 200,000 clones, around 80% of them singletons. Sequenced sample: peripheral blood. All receptors derive from a woman of 80 years or more with COVID-19, enrolled during active disease.

This clone was picked up one time. The chain carries TRBV6-6 and TRBJ1-1; D remains unclear. Trimming left V 6 bases short and J 1 base short, with 12 bases between. Germline loops: CDR1 MNHNY, CDR2 SVGAGI (reference sequence). The CDR3 is made up of 14 amino acids. The CDR3 region is CASSTYVENTEAFF. For the CDR3, the DNA is TGTGCCAGCAGCACTTATGTCGAGAACACTGAAGCTTTCTTT.

V gene TRBV29-1 combines with J gene TRBJ1-2; D remains unclear. This CDR3 is built from 12 residues. Trimming removed 1 base from V and 7 bases from J, with 10 bases in between. In germline, CDR1 is SQVTM, CDR2 ANQGSEA. As DNA, the CDR3 is TGCAGCGTTGAAGGACTGCACGGTGGCTACACCTTC. Translation: CSVEGLHGGYTF.

The rearrangement links TRBV5-1 to TRBJ1-3; 8 nucleotides align to TRBD1. From germline, CDR1 is SGHRS and CDR2 YFSETQ. Losses at the gene ends were 2 bases for V and 4 bases for J; bases not matched to a gene: 8. This CDR3 contains 16 residues. This CDR3 reads CASSFKPDREGNTIYF. The CDR3 region has the DNA TGCGCCAGCAGCTTCAAACCGGACAGGGAGGGAAACACCATATATTTT.

V gene TRBV4-1 combines with J gene TRBJ2-7; perhaps TRBD2 as D (5 bases). From germline, CDR1 is MGHRA and CDR2 YSYEKL. V lost 2 bases and J 5 bases, leaving 10 bases between the germline ends. This CDR3 region has 13 residues. This CDR3 reads CASSQLDWHEQYF. CDR3 coding DNA: TGCGCCAGCAGCCAACTGGACTGGCACGAGCAGTACTTC.

The chain joins TRBV7-2 to TRBJ1-5; D might be TRBD1 (6 bases). This CDR3 is built from 14 residues. Germline V CDR1 and CDR2: SGHTA, FQGNSA. V shed 6 bases and J shed 3 bases, with 12 bases lying between them. This CDR3 is CASSFTGNNQPQHF. CDR3 sequence (DNA): TGTGCCAGCAGTTTCACAGGGAACAATCAGCCCCAGCATTTT.

This clone was observed a single time. This chain connects TRBV27 to TRBJ2-1; 11 nucleotides agree with TRBD2. The trim removed 5 bases at V and 7 bases at J, leaving 7 bases unmatched. The length of the CDR3 is 15 residues. Germline assignment: CDR1 MNHEY and CDR2 SMNVEV (reference sequence). The CDR3 DNA reads TGTGCCAGCAGTCCGAGACTAGCGGGAAGGAATGAGCAGTTCTTC. It specifies CASSPRLAGRNEQFF.

The chain combines TRBV3-1 (or the pseudogene TRBV3-2) with TRBJ1-4; D is undetermined. Germline V lookup: CDR1 LGHDT, CDR2 YNNKEL (reference sequence). V was shortened by 0 bases and J by 0 bases, with 20 bases between the two germline ends. The CDR3 has 20 residues. CDR3 bases: TGTGCCAGCAGCCAAGAACTACGGACTGACCCTTCCGCAACTAATGAAAAACTGTTTTTT. Protein product: CASSQELRTDPSATNEKLFF.

The V gene is TRBV5-4, the J gene TRBJ1-2; 9 nucleotides align to TRBD1. J was trimmed by 4 bases and V by 0 bases; bases with no gene match: 4. This CDR3 spans 15 amino acids. Per germline, CDR1 SGHNT and CDR2 YYREEE (reference sequence). CDR3 nucleotides: TGTGCCAGCAGCTTGGATGGACAGGGGCTCTATGGCTACACCTTC. Translation: CASSLDGQGLYGYTF.

This chain connects TRBV4-3 to TRBJ1-6, with D unclear. Trimming stripped 0 bases from V and 8 bases from J, with 11 bases between. The CDR3 length is 15 residues. Per the germline V gene, CDR1 is LGHNA and CDR2 is YSLEER. CDR3 coding DNA: TGCGCCAGCAGCCAAGATCGTGGCGGTTATTCACCCCTCCACTTT. This translates into CASSQDRGGYSPLHF.